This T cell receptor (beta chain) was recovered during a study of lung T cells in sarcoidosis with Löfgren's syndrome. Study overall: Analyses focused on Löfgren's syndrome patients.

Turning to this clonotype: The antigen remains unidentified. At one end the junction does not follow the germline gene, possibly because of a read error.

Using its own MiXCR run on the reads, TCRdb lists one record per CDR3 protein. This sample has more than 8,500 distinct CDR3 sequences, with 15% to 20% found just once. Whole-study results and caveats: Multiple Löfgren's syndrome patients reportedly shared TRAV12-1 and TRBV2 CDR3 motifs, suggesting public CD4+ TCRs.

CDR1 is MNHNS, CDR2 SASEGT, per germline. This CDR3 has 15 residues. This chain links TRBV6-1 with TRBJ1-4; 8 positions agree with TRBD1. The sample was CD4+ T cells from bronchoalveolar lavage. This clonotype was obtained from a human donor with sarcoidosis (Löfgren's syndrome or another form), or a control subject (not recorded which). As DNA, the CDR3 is TGTGCCGGCAGACAGGGGTCGACAACTAATGAAAAACTATTTTTT. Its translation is CAGRQGSTTNEKLFF.